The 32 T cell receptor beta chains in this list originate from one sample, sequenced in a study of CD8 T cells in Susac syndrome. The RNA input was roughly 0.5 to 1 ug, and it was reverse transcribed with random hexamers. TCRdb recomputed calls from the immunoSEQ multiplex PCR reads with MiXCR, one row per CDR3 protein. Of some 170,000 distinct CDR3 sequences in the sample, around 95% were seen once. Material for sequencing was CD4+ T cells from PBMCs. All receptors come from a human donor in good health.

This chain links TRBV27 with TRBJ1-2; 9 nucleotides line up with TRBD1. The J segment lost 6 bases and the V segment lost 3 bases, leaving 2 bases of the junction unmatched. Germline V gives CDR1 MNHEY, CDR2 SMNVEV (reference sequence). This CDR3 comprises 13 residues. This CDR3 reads CASSFGTGHGYTF. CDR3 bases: TGTGCCAGCAGTTTCGGGACAGGGCATGGCTACACCTTC.

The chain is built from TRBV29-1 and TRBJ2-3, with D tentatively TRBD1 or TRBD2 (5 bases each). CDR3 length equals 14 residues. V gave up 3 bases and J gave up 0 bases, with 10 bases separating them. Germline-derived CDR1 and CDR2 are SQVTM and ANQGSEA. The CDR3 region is CSVEGTFSTDTQYF. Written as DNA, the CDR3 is TGCAGCGTTGAGGGGACGTTTAGCACAGATACGCAGTATTTT.

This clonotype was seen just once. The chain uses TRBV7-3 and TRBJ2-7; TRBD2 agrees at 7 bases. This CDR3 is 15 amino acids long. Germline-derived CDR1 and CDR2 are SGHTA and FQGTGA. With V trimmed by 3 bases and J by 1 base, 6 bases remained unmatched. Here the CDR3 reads CASSLSGAASYEQYF. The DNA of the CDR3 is TGTGCCAGCAGCTTGAGCGGGGCAGCTTCCTACGAGCAGTACTTC.

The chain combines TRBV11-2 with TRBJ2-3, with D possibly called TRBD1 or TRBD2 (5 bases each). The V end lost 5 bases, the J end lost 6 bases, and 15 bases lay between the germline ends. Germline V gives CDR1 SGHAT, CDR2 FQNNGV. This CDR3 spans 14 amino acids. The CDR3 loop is CASSPTRGGDTQYF. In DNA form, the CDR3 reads TGTGCCAGCAGCCCCACTAGGGGCGGGGATACGCAGTATTTT.

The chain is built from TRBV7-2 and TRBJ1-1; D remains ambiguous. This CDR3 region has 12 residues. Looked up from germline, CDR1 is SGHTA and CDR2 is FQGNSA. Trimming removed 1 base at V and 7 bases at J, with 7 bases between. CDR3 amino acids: CASSLDWGEAFF. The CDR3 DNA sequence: TGTGCCAGCAGCTTAGATTGGGGTGAAGCTTTCTTT.

CDR3 nucleotides: TGTGCCAGCAGCACCCCGACTAGCGGGGTTGGCGGGGAGCTGTTTTTT. Translation: CASSTPTSGVGGELFF. The chain links TRBV5-4 to TRBJ2-2, with 11 bases that match TRBD2. Per the germline V gene, CDR1 is SGHNT and CDR2 is YYREEE (reference sequence). Losses at the gene ends were 4 bases for V and 7 bases for J; bases not matched to a gene: 9. This CDR3 has 16 amino acids.

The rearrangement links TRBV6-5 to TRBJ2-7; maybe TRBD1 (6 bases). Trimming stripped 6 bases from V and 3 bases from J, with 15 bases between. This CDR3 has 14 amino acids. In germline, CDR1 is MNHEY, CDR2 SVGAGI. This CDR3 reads CASSLTGISYEQYF. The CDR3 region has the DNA TGTGCCAGCAGCCTTACAGGGATAAGCTACGAGCAGTACTTC.

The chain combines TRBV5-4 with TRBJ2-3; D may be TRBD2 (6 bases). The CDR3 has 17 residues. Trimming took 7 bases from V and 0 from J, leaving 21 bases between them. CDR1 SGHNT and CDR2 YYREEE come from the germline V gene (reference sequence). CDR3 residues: CASGTFSSGLSTDTQYF. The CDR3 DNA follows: TGTGCCAGCGGAACCTTCTCCAGCGGGCTTAGCACAGATACGCAGTATTTT. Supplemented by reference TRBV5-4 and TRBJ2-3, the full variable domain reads ETGVTQSPTHLIKTRGQQVTLRCSSQSGHNTVSWYQQALGQGPQFIFQYYREEENGRGNFPPRFSGLQFPNYSSELNVNALELDDSALYLCASGTFSSGLSTDTQYFGPGTRLTVL.

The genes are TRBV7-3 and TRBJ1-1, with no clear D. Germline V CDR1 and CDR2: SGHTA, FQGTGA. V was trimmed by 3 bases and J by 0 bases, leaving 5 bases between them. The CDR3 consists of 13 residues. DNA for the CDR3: TGTGCCAGCAGCTTTACCCTGAACACTGAAGCTTTCTTT. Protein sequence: CASSFTLNTEAFF.

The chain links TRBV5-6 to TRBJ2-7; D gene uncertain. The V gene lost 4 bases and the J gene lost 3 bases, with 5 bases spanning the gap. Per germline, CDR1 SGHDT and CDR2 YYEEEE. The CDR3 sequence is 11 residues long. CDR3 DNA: TGTGCCAGCAGCCGGAACTACGAGCAGTACTTC. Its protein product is CASSRNYEQYF.

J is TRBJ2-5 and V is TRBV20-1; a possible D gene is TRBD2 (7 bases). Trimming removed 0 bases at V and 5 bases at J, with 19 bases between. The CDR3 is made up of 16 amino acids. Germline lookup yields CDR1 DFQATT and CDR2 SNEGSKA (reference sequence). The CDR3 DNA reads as TGCAGTGCTAGAGATAAAGGGGGGGCGCAGCAGGAGACCCAGTACTTC. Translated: CSARDKGGAQQETQYF.

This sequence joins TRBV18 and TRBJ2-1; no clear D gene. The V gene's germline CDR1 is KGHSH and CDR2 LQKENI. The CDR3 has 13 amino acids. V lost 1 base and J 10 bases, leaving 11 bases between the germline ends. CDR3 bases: TGTGCCAGCTCACCACAGGTTTTGGAGGAGCAGTTCTTC. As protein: CASSPQVLEEQFF.

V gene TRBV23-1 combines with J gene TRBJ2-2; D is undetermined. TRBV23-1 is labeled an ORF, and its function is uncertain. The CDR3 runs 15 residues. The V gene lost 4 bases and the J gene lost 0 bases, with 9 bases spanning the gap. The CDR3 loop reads CASSLSCANTGELFF. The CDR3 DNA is TGCGCCAGCAGTCTGTCTTGCGCGAACACCGGGGAGCTGTTTTTT.

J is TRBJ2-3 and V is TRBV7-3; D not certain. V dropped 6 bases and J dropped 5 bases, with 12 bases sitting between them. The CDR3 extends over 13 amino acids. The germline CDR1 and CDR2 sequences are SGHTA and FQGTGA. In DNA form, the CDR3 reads TGTGCCAGCAGTCCTCACCCCGAAGATACGCAGTATTTT. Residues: CASSPHPEDTQYF.

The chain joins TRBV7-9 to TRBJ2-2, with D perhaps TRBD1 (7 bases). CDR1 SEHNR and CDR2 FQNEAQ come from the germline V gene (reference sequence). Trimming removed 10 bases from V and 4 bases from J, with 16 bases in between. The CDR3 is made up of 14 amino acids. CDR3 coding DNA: TGTGCCACCGAATTCCAGGGGGGCACCGGGGAGCTGTTTTTT. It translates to CATEFQGGTGELFF.

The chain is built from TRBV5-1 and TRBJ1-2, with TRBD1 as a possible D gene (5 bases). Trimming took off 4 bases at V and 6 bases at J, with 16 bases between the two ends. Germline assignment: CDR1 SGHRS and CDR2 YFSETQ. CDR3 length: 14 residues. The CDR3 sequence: CASSAYRWHDGYTF. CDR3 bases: TGCGCCAGCAGCGCTTACAGGTGGCACGATGGCTACACCTTC.

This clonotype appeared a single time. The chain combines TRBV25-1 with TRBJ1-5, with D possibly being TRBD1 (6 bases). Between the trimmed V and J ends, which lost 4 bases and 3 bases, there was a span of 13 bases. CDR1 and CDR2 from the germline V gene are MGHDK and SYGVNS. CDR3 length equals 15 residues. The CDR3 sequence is CASSAHTGFNQPQHF. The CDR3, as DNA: TGTGCCAGCAGTGCCCATACAGGGTTCAATCAGCCCCAGCATTTT.

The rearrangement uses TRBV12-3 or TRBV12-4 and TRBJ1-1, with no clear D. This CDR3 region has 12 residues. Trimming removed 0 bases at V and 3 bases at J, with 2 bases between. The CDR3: CASSLAYTEAFF. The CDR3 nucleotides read TGTGCCAGCAGTTTAGCGTACACTGAAGCTTTCTTT.

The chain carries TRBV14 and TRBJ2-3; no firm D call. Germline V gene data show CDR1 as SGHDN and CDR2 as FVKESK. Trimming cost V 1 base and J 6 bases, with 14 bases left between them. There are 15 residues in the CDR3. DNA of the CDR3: TGTGCCAGCAGCCAAGCGACGGGCTTTGGGGATACGCAGTATTTT. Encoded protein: CASSQATGFGDTQYF.

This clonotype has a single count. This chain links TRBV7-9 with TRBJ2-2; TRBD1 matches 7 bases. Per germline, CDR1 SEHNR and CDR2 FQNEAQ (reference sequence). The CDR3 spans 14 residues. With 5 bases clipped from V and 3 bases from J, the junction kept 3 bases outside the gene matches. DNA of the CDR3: TGTGCCAGCAGCGCAGGGGGTGACACCGGGGAGCTGTTTTTT. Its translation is CASSAGGDTGELFF.

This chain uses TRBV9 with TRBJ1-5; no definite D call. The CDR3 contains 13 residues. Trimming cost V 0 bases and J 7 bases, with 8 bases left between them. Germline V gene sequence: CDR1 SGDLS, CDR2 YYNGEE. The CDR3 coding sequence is TGTGCCAGCAGCGTAGATGGCGAGCAGCCCCAGCATTTT. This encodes CASSVDGEQPQHF.

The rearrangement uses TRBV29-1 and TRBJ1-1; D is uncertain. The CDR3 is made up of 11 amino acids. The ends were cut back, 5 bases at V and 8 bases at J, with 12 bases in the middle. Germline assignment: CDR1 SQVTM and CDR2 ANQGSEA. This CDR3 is CSVSEGEEAFF. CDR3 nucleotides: TGCAGCGTTTCGGAGGGCGAGGAAGCTTTCTTT.

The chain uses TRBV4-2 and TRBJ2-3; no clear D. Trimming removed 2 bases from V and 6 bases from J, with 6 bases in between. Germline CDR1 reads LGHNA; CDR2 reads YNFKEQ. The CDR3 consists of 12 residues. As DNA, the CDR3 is TGTGCCAGCAGCCAAAGTCCGGATACGCAGTATTTT. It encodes CASSQSPDTQYF.

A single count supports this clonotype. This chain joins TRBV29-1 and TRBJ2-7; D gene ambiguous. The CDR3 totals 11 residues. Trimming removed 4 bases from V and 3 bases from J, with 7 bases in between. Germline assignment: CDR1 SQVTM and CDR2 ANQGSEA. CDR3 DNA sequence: TGCAGCGTTGTACAGAACTACGAGCAGTACTTC. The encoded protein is CSVVQNYEQYF.

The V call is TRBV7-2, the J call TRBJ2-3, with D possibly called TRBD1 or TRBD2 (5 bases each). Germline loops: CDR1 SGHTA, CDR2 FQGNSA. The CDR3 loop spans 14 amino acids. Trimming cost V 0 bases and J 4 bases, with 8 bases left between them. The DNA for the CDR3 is TGTGCCAGCAGCTTAGCATGGGGACCAGATACGCAGTATTTT. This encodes CASSLAWGPDTQYF.

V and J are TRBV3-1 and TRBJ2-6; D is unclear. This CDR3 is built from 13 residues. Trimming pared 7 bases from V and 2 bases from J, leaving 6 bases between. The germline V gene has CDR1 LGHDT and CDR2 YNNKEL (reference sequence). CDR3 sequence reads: CASISAGANVLTF. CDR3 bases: TGTGCCAGCATTTCGGCTGGGGCCAACGTCCTGACTTTC. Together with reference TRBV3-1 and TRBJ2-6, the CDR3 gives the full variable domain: DTAVSQTPKYLVTQMGNDKSIKCEQNLGHDTMYWYKQDSKKFLKIMFSYNNKELIINETVPNRFSPKSPDKAHLNLHINSLELGDSAVYFCASISAGANVLTFGAGSRLTVL.

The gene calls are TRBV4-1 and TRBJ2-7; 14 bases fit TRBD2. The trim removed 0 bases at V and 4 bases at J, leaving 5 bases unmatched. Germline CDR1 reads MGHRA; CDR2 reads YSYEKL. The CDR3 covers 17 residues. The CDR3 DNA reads TGCGCCAGCAGCCAAGATCTTGGGACTAGCGGGGGTTACGAGCAGTACTTC. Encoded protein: CASSQDLGTSGGYEQYF.

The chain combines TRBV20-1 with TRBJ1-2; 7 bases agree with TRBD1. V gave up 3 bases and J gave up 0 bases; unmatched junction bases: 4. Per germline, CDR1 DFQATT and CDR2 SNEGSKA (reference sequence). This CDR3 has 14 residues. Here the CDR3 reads CSASPGTANYGYTF. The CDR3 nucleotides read TGCAGTGCTAGTCCCGGGACAGCTAACTATGGCTACACCTTC.

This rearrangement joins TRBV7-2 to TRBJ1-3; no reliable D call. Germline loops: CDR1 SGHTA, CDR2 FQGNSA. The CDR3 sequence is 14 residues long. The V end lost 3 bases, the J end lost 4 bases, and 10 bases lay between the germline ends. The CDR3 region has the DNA TGTGCCAGCAGCTTCTCTTCCGCCGGAAACACCATATATTTT. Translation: CASSFSSAGNTIYF.

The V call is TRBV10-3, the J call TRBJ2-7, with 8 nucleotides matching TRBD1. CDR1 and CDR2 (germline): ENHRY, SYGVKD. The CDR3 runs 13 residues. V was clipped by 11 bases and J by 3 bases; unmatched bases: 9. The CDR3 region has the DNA TGTGCCTCGCAGGGACAGGTCGTCTACGAGCAGTACTTC. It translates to CASQGQVVYEQYF.

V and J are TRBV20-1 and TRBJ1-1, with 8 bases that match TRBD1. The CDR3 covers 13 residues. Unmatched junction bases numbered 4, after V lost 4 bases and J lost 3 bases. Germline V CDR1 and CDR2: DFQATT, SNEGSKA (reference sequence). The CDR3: CSATRGQDTEAFF. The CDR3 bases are TGCAGTGCTACCAGGGGGCAAGACACTGAAGCTTTCTTT.

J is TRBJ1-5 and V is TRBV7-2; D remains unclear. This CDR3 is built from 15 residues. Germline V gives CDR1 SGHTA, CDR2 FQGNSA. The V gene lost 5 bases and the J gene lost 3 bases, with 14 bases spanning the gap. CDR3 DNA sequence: TGTGCCAGCAGCCCGGCAGGAACAGTCAATCAGCCCCAGCATTTT. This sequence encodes CASSPAGTVNQPQHF. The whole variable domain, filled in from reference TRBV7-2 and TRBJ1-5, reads GAGVSQSPSNKVTEKGKDVELRCDPISGHTALYWYRQSLGQGLEFLIYFQGNSAPDKSGLPSDRFSAERTGGSVSTLTIQRTQQEDSAVYLCASSPAGTVNQPQHFGDGTRLSIL.